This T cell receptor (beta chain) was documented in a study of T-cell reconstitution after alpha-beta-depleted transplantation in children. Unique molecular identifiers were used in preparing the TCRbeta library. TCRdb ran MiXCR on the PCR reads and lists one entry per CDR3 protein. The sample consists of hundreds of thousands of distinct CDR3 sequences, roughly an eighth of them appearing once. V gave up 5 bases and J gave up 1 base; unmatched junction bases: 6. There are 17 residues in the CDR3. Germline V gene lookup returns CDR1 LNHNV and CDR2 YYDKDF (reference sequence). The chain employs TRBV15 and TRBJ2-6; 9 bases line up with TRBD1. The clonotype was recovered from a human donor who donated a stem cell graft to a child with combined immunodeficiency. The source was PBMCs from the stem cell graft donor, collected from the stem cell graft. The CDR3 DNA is TGTGCCACCAGCGGACAGGGGTTTTGGTCTGGGGCCAACGTCCTGACTTTC. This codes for CATSGQGFWSGANVLTF.